This is a list of T cell receptor beta chains from one sample in a study of prognosis after radiotherapy for stage I lung cancer. TCRdb re-derived calls from the multiplex PCR reads in MiXCR, one entry per CDR3 protein. The data contain approximately 30,000 distinct CDR3 sequences, around 31% of them singletons. Sequences were derived from PBMCs, sampled before or after stereotactic body radiation therapy (not recorded which). The receptors originated from a donor aged 50 or older with non-small cell lung cancer. Each CDR3 is given with its conserved first and last residue. The D gene is left open where the match is weak. A row's size may be missing; if present it is once, few, many or a size class.

j_gene	abundance	v_gene	d_gene	CDR3aa	CDR3nt
TRBJ2-7	many	TRBV7-9	.	CASSYPSREQYF	TGTGCCAGCAGCTATCCTTCTCGAGAGCAGTACTTC
TRBJ2-1	many	TRBV11-3	TRBD2	CASSSREGTSGGAYNEQFF	TGTGCCAGCAGCTCCCGGGAGGGGACTAGCGGGGGGGCTTACAATGAGCAGTTCTTC
TRBJ2-7	many	TRBV7-8	TRBD2	CASSLDASGVKTREQYF	TGTGCCAGCAGCTTAGATGCTAGCGGAGTTAAGACTAGGGAGCAGTACTTC
TRBJ1-1	many	TRBV6-2/TRBV6-3	TRBD1	CASRTGQGLNTEAFF	TGTGCCAGCAGAACAGGACAGGGTTTGAACACTGAAGCTTTCTTT
TRBJ2-7	many	TRBV9	.	CASSPAGGYSSEQYF	TGTGCCAGCAGCCCCGCCGGGGGTTACAGCTCCGAGCAGTACTTC
TRBJ1-2	many	TRBV7-9	.	CASSSDLGSDGYTF	TGTGCCAGCAGCTCCGATCTGGGCTCGGATGGCTACACCTTC
TRBJ1-6	once	TRBV7-2	TRBD1	CASSLRTGASPPLHF	TGTGCCAGCAGCTTACGAACAGGGGCGAGTCCACCCCTCCACTTT
TRBJ2-5	many	TRBV30	TRBD2	CAWSEGTSGGAETQYF	TGTGCCTGGAGCGAGGGGACTAGCGGGGGGGCAGAGACCCAGTACTTC
TRBJ1-1	many	TRBV5-1	TRBD1	CASSPGDRSITEAFF	TGCGCCAGCAGCCCGGGGGACAGGTCTATCACTGAAGCTTTCTTT
TRBJ2-2	many	TRBV6-2/TRBV6-3	.	CASSYEGSSGELFF	TGTGCCAGCAGTTACGAAGGGTCTAGCGGGGAGCTGTTTTTT
TRBJ1-5	many	TRBV24-1	.	CATSGVDRGQPQHF	TGTGCCACCAGTGGTGTGGACAGAGGGCAGCCCCAGCATTTT
TRBJ2-7	many	TRBV6-2/TRBV6-3	.	CASSVGSYEQYF	TGTGCCAGCAGCGTCGGTTCCTACGAGCAGTACTTC
TRBJ2-3	.	TRBV6-5	.	CASSYPPGSTDTQYF	TGTGCCAGCAGTTATCCCCCGGGATCCACAGATACGCAGTATTTT
TRBJ2-2	.	TRBV19	.	CASSMGTGRVSGELFF	TGTGCCAGTAGTATGGGTACCGGGAGAGTGTCCGGGGAGCTGTTTTTT
TRBJ2-3	many	TRBV15	TRBD2	CATSRAGSGAGTQYF	TGTGCCACCAGCAGAGCTGGTAGCGGGGCGGGTACGCAGTATTTT
TRBJ2-7	many	TRBV5-1	TRBD1	CASSLAGTGLYEQYF	TGCGCCAGCAGCTTGGCCGGGACAGGCCTCTACGAGCAGTACTTC
TRBJ2-1	many	TRBV7-6	.	CASSLADSYNEQFF	TGTGCCAGCAGCTTAGCGGACTCCTACAATGAGCAGTTCTTC
TRBJ2-1	.	TRBV15	.	CATSRAGSYNEQFF	TGTGCCACCAGCAGAGCGGGCTCCTACAATGAGCAGTTCTTC
TRBJ1-1	many	TRBV20-1	.	CSASRPGETEAFF	TGCAGTGCTAGTAGGCCTGGTGAGACTGAAGCTTTCTTT
TRBJ2-2	many	TRBV19	.	CASSLRGVTGELFF	TGTGCCAGTAGTCTGCGGGGTGTAACCGGGGAGCTGTTTTTT
TRBJ2-7	many	TRBV20-1	TRBD2	CSARLPLAGVEQYF	TGCAGTGCTAGACTACCCCTAGCGGGAGTCGAGCAGTACTTC
TRBJ2-7	once	TRBV28	.	CASIPPRRYSSYEQYF	TGTGCCAGCATCCCACCTCGGCGGTACAGCTCCTACGAGCAGTACTTC
TRBJ2-7	many	TRBV30	.	CAWSDATDSHEQYF	TGTGCCTGGAGTGACGCTACCGATTCCCACGAGCAGTACTTC
TRBJ1-1	many	TRBV7-9	.	CASSLDPTAEAFF	TGTGCCAGCAGCTTAGATCCGACAGCTGAAGCTTTCTTT
TRBJ2-6	many	TRBV6-5	.	CASSYSGGTGANVLTF	TGTGCCAGCAGTTACTCGGGGGGAACTGGGGCCAACGTCCTGACTTTC
TRBJ1-4	many	TRBV30	.	CAWSVNEKLFF	TGTGCCTGGAGCGTCAATGAAAAACTGTTTTTT
TRBJ2-7	many	TRBV29-1	TRBD2	CSVEAGETYEQYF	TGCAGCGTTGAGGCGGGAGAGACCTACGAGCAGTACTTC
TRBJ2-3	once	TRBV28	.	CASIPNLGGVISDTQYF	TGTGCCAGCATTCCCAACCTTGGGGGAGTGATCTCAGATACGCAGTATTTT
TRBJ2-7	few	TRBV29-1	.	CSVADAMKSYEQYF	TGCAGCGTTGCCGATGCTATGAAGTCCTACGAGCAGTACTTC
TRBJ1-6	many	TRBV6-5	.	CASSYFPQGDNSPLHF	TGTGCCAGCAGTTACTTTCCCCAAGGGGATAATTCACCCCTCCACTTT
TRBJ2-3	many	TRBV28	.	CASSPFTLQDTQYF	TGTGCCAGCAGTCCGTTTACACTTCAGGATACGCAGTATTTT
TRBJ2-2	medium-sized	TRBV30	TRBD1	CAWCPGTGATGELFF	TGTGCCTGGTGCCCCGGGACAGGGGCCACCGGGGAGCTGTTTTTT
TRBJ1-1	many	TRBV20-1	.	CSAPPQGNTEAFF	TGCAGTGCTCCCCCACAGGGGAACACTGAAGCTTTCTTT
TRBJ2-2	.	TRBV28	.	CASSSSRGCTVELFF	TGTGCCAGCAGCAGCTCGCGGGGTTGCACCGTGGAGCTGTTTTTT
TRBJ2-2	.	TRBV14	TRBD1	CASSIRTGNTGELFF	TGTGCCAGCAGCATAAGGACAGGGAACACCGGGGAGCTGTTTTTT
TRBJ2-3	many	TRBV4-2	.	CASSPEGRVASTDTQYF	TGTGCCAGCAGCCCAGAGGGGCGGGTCGCTAGCACAGATACGCAGTATTTT
TRBJ2-7	once	TRBV27	.	CASSPSAAELFYEQYF	TGTGCCAGCAGTCCCTCGGCAGCGGAGCTATTCTACGAGCAGTACTTC
TRBJ2-6	many	TRBV5-1	.	CASSPQISAGANVLTF	TGCGCCAGCAGCCCACAGATTTCGGCTGGGGCCAACGTCCTGACTTTC
TRBJ2-7	.	TRBV5-1	.	CASSFVPISYEQYF	TGCGCCAGCAGCTTCGTACCGATCTCCTACGAGCAGTACTTC
TRBJ2-7	.	TRBV20-1	.	CSTERGFSEQYF	TGCAGTACCGAACGGGGGTTCTCCGAGCAGTACTTC
TRBJ2-2	few	TRBV11-2	TRBD2	CASSLAMGLAGDGGELFF	TGTGCCAGCAGCTTAGCTATGGGACTAGCGGGAGATGGCGGGGAGCTGTTTTTT
TRBJ2-2	many	TRBV4-2	.	CASSHPPASGELGGELFF	TGTGCCAGCAGCCACCCCCCTGCGTCGGGGGAGCTCGGCGGGGAGCTGTTTTTT
TRBJ2-6	.	TRBV30	TRBD2	CAWSEAGAGANVLTF	TGTGCCTGGAGTGAAGCGGGAGCCGGGGCCAACGTCCTGACTTTC
TRBJ1-2	medium-sized	TRBV11-2	TRBD1	CASSLQQGDSYGYTF	TGCGCCAGCAGCTTGCAACAGGGGGATTCCTATGGCTACACCTTC
TRBJ2-7	many	TRBV2	.	CASRRETYEQYF	TGTGCCAGCAGGAGGGAAACCTACGAGCAGTACTTC